A single sample is the source of the 2 T cell receptor beta chains below, sequenced in a study of vaccination and CD4 T cells after COVID-19 (dated by TCRdb to between 2021 and 2024). Receptor libraries were prepared by PCR. The sequencer listed for this sample is Illumina iSeq 100. TCR sequencing of DNA from cultured CD4+ T cells used the Oncomine TCR Beta short-read assay at the Johns Hopkins FTIC core. TCRdb reanalyzed the raw reads on its own, using fastp at Q25 for trimming and MiXCR for clone calling, and kept in-frame beta chains. Each record represents a unique CDR3 protein, reported with the most common genes and DNA among its rows. The sample includes about 9,700 distinct CDR3 sequences, with around 67% observed a single time. Around 35% of the sample is in the top ten clones. Their target antigens are unknown. According to the study, the label for this sample's treatment or condition signals: roughly ten-day PBMC culture with coronavirus spike peptide pools or control peptides (ViraFEST assay).

The source material was CD4+ T cells from blood, cultured in vitro. These receptors originate from a human donor who had recovered from COVID-19.

The chain joins TRBV29-1 to TRBJ2-3, with D possibly called TRBD1 or TRBD2 (5 bases each). Germline V CDR1 and CDR2: SQVTM, ANQGSEA. V was trimmed by 3 bases and J by 0 bases, leaving 13 bases between them. The CDR3 contains 15 residues. In nucleotides, the CDR3 is TGCAGCGTTGAGACCGGGACGGTTAGCACAGATACGCAGTATTTT. Its translation is CSVETGTVSTDTQYF.

This clonotype turned up a few times. The chain couples TRBV20-1 to TRBJ2-1; 7 bases are shared with TRBD1. Germline CDR1 is DFQATT and CDR2 is SNEGSKA (reference sequence). The CDR3 totals 14 residues. The V segment lost 6 bases and the J segment 5 bases; nucleotides outside the gene matches: 10. CDR3 bases: TGCAGTGCCCACTCTACAGGGGCAAACAATGAGCAGTTCTTC. As protein: CSAHSTGANNEQFF.